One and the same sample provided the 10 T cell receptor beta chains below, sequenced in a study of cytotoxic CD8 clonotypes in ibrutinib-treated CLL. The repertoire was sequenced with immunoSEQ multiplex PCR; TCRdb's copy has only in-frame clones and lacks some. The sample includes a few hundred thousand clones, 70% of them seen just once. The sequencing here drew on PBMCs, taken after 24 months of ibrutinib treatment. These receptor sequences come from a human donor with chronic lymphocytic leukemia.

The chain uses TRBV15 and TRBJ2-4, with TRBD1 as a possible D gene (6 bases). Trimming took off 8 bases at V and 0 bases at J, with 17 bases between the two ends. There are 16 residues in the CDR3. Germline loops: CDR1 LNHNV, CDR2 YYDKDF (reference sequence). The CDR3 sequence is CATLTTGSVAKNIQYF. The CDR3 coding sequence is TGTGCCACCCTCACCACAGGGTCGGTAGCCAAAAACATTCAGTACTTC.

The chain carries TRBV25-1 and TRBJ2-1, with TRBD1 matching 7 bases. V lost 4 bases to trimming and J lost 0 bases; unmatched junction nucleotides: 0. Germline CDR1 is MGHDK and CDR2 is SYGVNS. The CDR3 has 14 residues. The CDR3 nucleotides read TGTGCCAGCAGTGCAGGGGGCTCCTACAATGAGCAGTTCTTC. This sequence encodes CASSAGGSYNEQFF.

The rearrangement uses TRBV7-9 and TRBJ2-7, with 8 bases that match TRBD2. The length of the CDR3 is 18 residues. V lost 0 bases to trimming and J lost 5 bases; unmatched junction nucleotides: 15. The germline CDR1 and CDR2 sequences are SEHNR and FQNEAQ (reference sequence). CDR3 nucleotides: TGTGCCAGCAGCTTAGCGCTGTGGGGGACTAGATGGCCGCACGAGCAGTACTTC. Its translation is CASSLALWGTRWPHEQYF.

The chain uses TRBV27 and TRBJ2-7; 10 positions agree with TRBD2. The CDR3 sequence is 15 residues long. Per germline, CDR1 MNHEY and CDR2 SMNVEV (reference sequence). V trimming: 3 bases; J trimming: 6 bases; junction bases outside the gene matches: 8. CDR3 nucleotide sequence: TGTGCCAGCAGTTTCGGTTTGGAGCGGGGGGGCGAGCAGTACTTC. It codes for CASSFGLERGGEQYF.

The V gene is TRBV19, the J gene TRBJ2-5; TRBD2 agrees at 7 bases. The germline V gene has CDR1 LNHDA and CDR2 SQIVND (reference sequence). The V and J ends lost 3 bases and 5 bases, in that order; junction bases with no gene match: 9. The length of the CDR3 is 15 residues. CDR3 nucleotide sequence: TGTGCCAGTAGTATCCAGGGAGGGAGTTGGGAGACCCAGTACTTC. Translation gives CASSIQGGSWETQYF.

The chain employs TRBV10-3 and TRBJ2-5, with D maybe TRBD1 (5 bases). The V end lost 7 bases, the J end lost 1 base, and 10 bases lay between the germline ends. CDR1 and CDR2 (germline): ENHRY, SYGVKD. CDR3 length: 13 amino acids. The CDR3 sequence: CAITRQLQETQYF. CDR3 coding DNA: TGTGCCATCACCCGACAGCTCCAAGAGACCCAGTACTTC.

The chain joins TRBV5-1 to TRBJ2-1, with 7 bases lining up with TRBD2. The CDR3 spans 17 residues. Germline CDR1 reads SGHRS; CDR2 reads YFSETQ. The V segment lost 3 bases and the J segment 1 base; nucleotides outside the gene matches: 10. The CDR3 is CASSWPLERESYNEQFF. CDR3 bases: TGCGCCAGCAGCTGGCCTTTGGAGCGGGAATCCTACAATGAGCAGTTCTTC.

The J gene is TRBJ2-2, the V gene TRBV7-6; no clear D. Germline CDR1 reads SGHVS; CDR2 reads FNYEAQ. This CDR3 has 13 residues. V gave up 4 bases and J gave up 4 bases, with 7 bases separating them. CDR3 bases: TGTGCCAGCAGCTCGAGAGCCACCGGGGAGCTGTTTTTT. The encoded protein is CASSSRATGELFF.

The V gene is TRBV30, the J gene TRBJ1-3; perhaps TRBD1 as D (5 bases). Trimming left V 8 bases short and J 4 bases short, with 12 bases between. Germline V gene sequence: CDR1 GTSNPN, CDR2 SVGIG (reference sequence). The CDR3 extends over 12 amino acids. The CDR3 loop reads CARGFGGNTIYF. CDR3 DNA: TGTGCCCGGGGGTTCGGAGGAAACACCATATATTTT.

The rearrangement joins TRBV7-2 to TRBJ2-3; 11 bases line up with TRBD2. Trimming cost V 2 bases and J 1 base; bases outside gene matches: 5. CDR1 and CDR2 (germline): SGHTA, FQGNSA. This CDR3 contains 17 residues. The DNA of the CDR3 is TGTGCCAGCAGCTTACGGACTAGCGGGCTCGGCACAGATACGCAGTATTTT. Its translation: CASSLRTSGLGTDTQYF.